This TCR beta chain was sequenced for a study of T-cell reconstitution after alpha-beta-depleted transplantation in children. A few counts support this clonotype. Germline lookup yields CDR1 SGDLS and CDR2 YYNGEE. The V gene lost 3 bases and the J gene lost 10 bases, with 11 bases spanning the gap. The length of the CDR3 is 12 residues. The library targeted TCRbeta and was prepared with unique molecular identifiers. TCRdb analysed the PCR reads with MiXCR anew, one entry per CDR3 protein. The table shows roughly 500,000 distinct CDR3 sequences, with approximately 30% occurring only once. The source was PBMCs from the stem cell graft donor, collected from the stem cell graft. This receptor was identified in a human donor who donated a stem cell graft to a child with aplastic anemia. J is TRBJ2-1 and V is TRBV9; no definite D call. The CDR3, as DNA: TGTGCCAGCAGCGCGGTGGGTGAAGAGCAGTTCTTC. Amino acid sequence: CASSAVGEEQFF.